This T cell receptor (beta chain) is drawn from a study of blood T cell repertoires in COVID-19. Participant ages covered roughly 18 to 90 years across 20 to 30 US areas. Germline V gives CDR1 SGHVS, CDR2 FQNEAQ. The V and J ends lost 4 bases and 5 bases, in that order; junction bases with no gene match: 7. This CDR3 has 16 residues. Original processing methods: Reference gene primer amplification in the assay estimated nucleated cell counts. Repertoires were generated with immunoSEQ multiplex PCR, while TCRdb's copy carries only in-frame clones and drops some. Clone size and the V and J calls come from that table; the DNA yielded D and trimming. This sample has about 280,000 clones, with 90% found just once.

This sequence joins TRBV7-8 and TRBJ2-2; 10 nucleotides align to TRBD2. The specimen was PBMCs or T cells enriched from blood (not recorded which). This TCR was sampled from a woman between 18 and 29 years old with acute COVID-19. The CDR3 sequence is CASSSNTGLATGELFF. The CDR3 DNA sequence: TGTGCCAGCAGCTCTAACACGGGACTAGCGACCGGGGAGCTGTTTTTT.